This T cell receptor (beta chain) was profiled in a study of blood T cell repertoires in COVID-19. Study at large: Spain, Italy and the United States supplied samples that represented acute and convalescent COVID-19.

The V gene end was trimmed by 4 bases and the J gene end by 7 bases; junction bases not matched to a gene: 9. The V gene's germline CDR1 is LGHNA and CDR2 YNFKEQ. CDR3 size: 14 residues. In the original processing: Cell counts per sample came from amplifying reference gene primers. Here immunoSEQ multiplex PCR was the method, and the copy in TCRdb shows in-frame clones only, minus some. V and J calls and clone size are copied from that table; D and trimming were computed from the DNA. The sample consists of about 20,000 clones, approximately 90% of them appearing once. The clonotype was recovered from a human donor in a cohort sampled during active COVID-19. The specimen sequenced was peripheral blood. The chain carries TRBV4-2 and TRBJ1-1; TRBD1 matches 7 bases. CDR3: CASSPSTGAGEAFF. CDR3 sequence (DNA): TGTGCCAGCAGCCCTTCCACAGGGGCCGGTGAAGCTTTCTTT.